Listed below are T cell receptor beta chains from one sample, sequenced in a study of blood T cell repertoires in COVID-19. Here immunoSEQ multiplex PCR was the method, and the copy in TCRdb shows in-frame clones only, minus some. Counted here are about 430,000 clones, approximately 91% occurring once; the ten biggest clones make up approximately 1.5%. Sequencing input: PBMCs or T cells enriched from blood (not recorded which). The receptor source for this set is a woman younger than 30 who had been exposed to COVID-19. CDR3s include the opening cysteine and the closing phenylalanine or tryptophan. D genes are given only for firm matches. Expanded clones are given a class, and other clones once, few, many or no size at all.

v_gene	j_gene	abundance	d_gene	len	CDR3nt	CDR3aa
TRBV5-8	TRBJ2-4	NA	NA	14	TGTGCCAGCAGCCCGATGAATAGTGAAAACATTCAGTACTTC	CASSPMNSENIQYF
TRBV7-8	TRBJ2-1	NA	TRBD1	15	TGTGCCAGCAGCTTAAACCCGACAGGGTACAATGAGCAGTTCTTC	CASSLNPTGYNEQFF
TRBV5-1	TRBJ2-7	NA	TRBD2	15	TGCGCCAGCAGCTTGGGGGGCGGGAGCTCTAACGAGCAGTACTTC	CASSLGGGSSNEQYF
TRBV5-4	TRBJ1-6	NA	TRBD1	15	TGTGCCAGCAGCGTGATAGAGGGGGCCCCTTCACCCCTCCACTTT	CASSVIEGAPSPLHF
TRBV28	TRBJ2-7	NA	NA	14	TGTGCCAGCAGTTCGCCTCCCGGGACCTACGAGCAGTACTTC	CASSSPPGTYEQYF
TRBV19	TRBJ2-1	NA	NA	19	TGTGCCAGTAGCACAAAACCGCGATTCCGGGACAATACCTACAATGAGCAGTTCTTC	CASSTKPRFRDNTYNEQFF
TRBV19	TRBJ1-1	NA	NA	13	TGTGCCAGTATCCCCGACGGGTACACTGAAGCTTTCTTT	CASIPDGYTEAFF
TRBV5-1	TRBJ2-7	once	NA	15	TGCGCCAGCAGCATCGATCAGGACAGCACCTACGAGCAGTACTTC	CASSIDQDSTYEQYF
TRBV4-3	TRBJ2-3	NA	TRBD2	19	TGCGCCAGCAGCCCGAATATCGGGGGGATGCCGTTTGTGACAGATACGCAGTATTTT	CASSPNIGGMPFVTDTQYF
TRBV12-5	TRBJ1-1	NA	NA	12	TGTGCTAGTGGTTTGGCCGGGACTGAAGCTTTCTTT	CASGLAGTEAFF
TRBV6-5	TRBJ1-3	NA	TRBD1	15	TGTGCCAGCAGTTACAGGGGGCGCGGTGGAAACACCATATATTTT	CASSYRGRGGNTIYF
TRBV9	TRBJ2-7	few	TRBD2	12	TGTGCCAGCAGCGGCGGGAGTTACGAGCAGTACTTC	CASSGGSYEQYF
TRBV6-4	TRBJ2-6	NA	NA	17	TGTGCCAGCAGTCCCGCGGGGACTGCATCTGGGGCCAACGTCCTGACTTTC	CASSPAGTASGANVLTF
TRBV7-8	TRBJ1-5	NA	TRBD1	16	TGTGCCACCAAACGGGACAGGGGGACGAGCAATCAGCCCCAGCATTTT	CATKRDRGTSNQPQHF
TRBV7-2	TRBJ1-5	NA	NA	19	TGTGCCAGCAGCTTAGGGGGGGGCGACAGCCGAAAAAGCAATCAGCCCCAGCATTTT	CASSLGGGDSRKSNQPQHF
TRBV5-1	TRBJ2-4	once	TRBD2	17	TGCGCCAGCAGCCCTCTAGCGGGAGGGTATGCCAAAAACATTCAGTACTTC	CASSPLAGGYAKNIQYF
TRBV9	TRBJ2-7	NA	TRBD2	15	TGTGCCAGCAGCGTAGCTAGCGGGGGGCTATACGAGCAGTACTTC	CASSVASGGLYEQYF
TRBV19	TRBJ2-2	NA	NA	14	TGTGCCAGTAGCCGACAACCTAACACCGGGGAGCTGTTTTTT	CASSRQPNTGELFF
TRBV6-5	TRBJ1-5	NA	TRBD1	15	TGTGCCAGCAGGGCACAGGGGGTCGCCGAACAGCCCCAGCATTTT	CASRAQGVAEQPQHF
TRBV15	TRBJ2-3	NA	TRBD2	17	TGTGCCACCAGCAGAGACTCGGGACTAGTGGGCACAGATACGCAGTATTTT	CATSRDSGLVGTDTQYF
TRBV19	TRBJ1-1	once	TRBD1	16	TGTGCCAGAGGGGACAGGGGTGGGAGTTTGAACACTGAAGCTTTCTTT	CARGDRGGSLNTEAFF
TRBV7-9	TRBJ1-1	NA	TRBD1	15	TGTGCCAGCAGCTTACTTCCAGGGGGGTACACTGAAGCTTTCTTT	CASSLLPGGYTEAFF
TRBV6-5	TRBJ1-5	once	NA	16	TGTGCCAGCAGTTACTCGAGTGCCCAGGGCGGACAGCCCCAGCATTTT	CASSYSSAQGGQPQHF
TRBV7-9	TRBJ1-4	NA	NA	16	TGTGCCAGCAGAGCGAGTGGGGGCCAGAAGGCCGAAAAACTGTTTTTT	CASRASGGQKAEKLFF
TRBV27	TRBJ2-7	NA	NA	13	TGTGCCAGCAGTTCAATGGGACTCCACGAGCAGTACTTC	CASSSMGLHEQYF
TRBV2	TRBJ2-7	NA	NA	12	TGTTCCGTACTTAACAGGTTCTCCGAGCAGTACTTC	CSVLNRFSEQYF
TRBV4-1	TRBJ2-3	NA	TRBD2	17	TGCGCCAGCAGCCAGGGGCTTAGCGGGGGATACACAGATACGCAGTATTTT	CASSQGLSGGYTDTQYF
TRBV28	TRBJ1-5	NA	NA	15	TGTGCCAGCAGTTTATCCCACGGGGGCAATCAGCCCCAGCATTTT	CASSLSHGGNQPQHF
TRBV4-2	TRBJ1-4	NA	NA	15	TGTGCCAGCAGCCAAGATTGGGCAGGGAATGAAAAACTGTTTTTT	CASSQDWAGNEKLFF
TRBV27	TRBJ1-2	NA	TRBD1	13	TGTGCCAGCAGTTCCACAGGGGTGGGTGGCTACACCTTC	CASSSTGVGGYTF
TRBV28	TRBJ1-5	once	NA	17	TGTGCCAGCAGTCCGGGAGGGGCAGGCCTTAGCAATCAGCCCCAGCATTTT	CASSPGGAGLSNQPQHF
TRBV5-6	TRBJ2-4	NA	NA	13	TGTGCCAGCACCAACCGTGGAGGGGAGGTTCAGTACTTC	CASTNRGGEVQYF
TRBV20-1	TRBJ2-3	NA	TRBD2	15	TGCAGTGCTAGTCAACTAGCGGGAGGGGCAGATACGCAGTATTTT	CSASQLAGGADTQYF
TRBV5-1	TRBJ1-4	NA	TRBD1	17	TGCGCCAGCAGCCCCCAACCCCGGGACAGGGGAGGTGAAAAACTGTTTTTT	CASSPQPRDRGGEKLFF
TRBV11-3	TRBJ2-1	NA	TRBD2	14	TGTGCCAGCAGCTTGGGGGGGGCCTACAATGAGCAGTTCTTC	CASSLGGAYNEQFF
TRBV28	TRBJ1-2	NA	NA	15	TGTGCCAGCAGCCTACCGACACCCGCTAACTATGGCTACACCTTC	CASSLPTPANYGYTF